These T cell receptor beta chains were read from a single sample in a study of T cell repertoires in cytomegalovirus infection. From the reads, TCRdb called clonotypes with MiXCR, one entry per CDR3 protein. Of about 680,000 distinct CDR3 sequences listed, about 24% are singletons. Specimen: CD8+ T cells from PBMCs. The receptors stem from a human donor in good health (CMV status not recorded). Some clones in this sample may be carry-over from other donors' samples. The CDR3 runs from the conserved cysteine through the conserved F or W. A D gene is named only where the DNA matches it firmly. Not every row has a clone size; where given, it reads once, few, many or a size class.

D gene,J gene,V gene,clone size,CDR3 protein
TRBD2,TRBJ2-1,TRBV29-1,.,CSVEGSVSLAGPRFF
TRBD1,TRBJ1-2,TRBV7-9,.,CASSLGAGGERRYVYTF
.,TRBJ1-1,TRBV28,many,CASSLRQYMNTEAFF
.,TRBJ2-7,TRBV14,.,CASSQEQGHEQYF
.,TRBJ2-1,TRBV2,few,CASSSGRGVLYNEQFF
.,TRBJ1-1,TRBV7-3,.,CASSLWGRGDTEAFF
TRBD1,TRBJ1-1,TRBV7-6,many,CASSLARDRVTEAFF
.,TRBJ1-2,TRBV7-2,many,CASSLAEGQLNYGYTF
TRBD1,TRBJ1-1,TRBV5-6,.,CASSSRNRGLTEAFF
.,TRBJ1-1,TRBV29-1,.,CSVIRREAFF
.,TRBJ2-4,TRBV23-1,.,CASTLRGRRGAKNIQYF
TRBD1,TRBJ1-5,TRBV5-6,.,CASSLAGTGGWEPQHF
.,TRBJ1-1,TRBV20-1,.,CSARDLRRAEPGAFF
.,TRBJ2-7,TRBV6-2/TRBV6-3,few,CASSSYYREGFEQYF
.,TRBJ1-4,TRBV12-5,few,CASGPSTGTNEKLFF
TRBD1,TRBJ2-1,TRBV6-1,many,CASRSGTGSLYNEQFF
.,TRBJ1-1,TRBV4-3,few,CASSRSRNTEAFF
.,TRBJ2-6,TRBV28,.,CASSLSQGYGAGANVLTF
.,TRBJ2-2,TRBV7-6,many,CASSLALPGELFF
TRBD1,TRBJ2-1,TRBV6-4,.,CASSDSTGAAYNEQFF
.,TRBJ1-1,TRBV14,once,CASSLKRGTEAFF
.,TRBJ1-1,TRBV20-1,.,CSAHLENTEAFF
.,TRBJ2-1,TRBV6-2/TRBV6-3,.,CASSLTVGKGDFYNEQFF
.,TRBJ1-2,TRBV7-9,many,CASSPFPVF
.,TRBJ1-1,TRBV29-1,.,CSVEATGKLGTEAFF
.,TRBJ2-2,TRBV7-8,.,CASSSRGPSTGELFF
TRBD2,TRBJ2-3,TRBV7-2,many,CASSLAVIAGGPTDTQYF
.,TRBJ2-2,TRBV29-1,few,CSVELTGTPNTGELFF
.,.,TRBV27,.,CASGRVGVDTQHF
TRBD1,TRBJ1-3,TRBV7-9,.,CASTPPRGTDSGNTIYF
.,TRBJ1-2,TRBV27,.,CASRGGGMSGYTF
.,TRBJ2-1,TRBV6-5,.,CASSYLFSGNEQFF
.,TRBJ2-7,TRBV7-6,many,CASSLGRSSVNEQYF
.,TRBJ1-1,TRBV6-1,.,CASSGPSWNTEAFF
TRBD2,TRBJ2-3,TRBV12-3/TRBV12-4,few,CASSMTSGGPDTQYF
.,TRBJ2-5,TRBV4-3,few,CASSQGTAHQETQYF
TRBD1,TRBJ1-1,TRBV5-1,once,CASSPGGVSNTEAFF
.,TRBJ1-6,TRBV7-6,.,CASRAGSDSPPHF
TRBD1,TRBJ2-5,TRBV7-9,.,CASTGGQGLQETQYF
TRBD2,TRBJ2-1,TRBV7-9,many,CASPPPGLAGGFEQFF
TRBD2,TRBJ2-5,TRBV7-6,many,CASSPGTSGGGTQYF
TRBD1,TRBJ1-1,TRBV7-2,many,CASSPWTGGNTEAFF
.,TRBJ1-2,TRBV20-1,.,CSARAREGYGYTF
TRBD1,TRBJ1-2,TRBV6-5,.,CASSYPQGGGLWGYTF
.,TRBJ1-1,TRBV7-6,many,CASSLNSGFNTEAFF
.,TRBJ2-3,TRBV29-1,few,CSVEDRSSARTDTQYF
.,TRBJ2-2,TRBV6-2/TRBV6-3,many,CASSYGSTGELFF
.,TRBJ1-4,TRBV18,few,CASSLDGASSEKLFF
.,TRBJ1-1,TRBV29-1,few,CSVDRGGGNTEAFF